This TCR beta chain emerged from a study of cytomegalovirus exposure and HLA in healthy donors. The table lists this clone with a few counts. The CDR3 sequence is 14 residues long. Germline CDR1 MGHDK, CDR2 SYGVNS. Trimming stripped 6 bases from V and 5 bases from J, with 16 bases between. A multiplex PCR was run with 60 Vbeta primers and 13 Jbeta primers. Clones were read by immunoSEQ multiplex PCR, and TCRdb kept only the in-frame ones, dropping some. The data hold roughly 63,000 clones, with 65% to 75% observed a single time. The chain combines TRBV25-1 with TRBJ1-1; a possible D gene is TRBD1 (6 bases). This receptor was obtained from a man between 45 and 60 years old in good health and CMV-seropositive. The sequenced sample consisted of PBMCs. CDR3 nucleotide sequence: TGTGCCAGCAGCCAGGGGATGTTGAGGACTGAAGCTTTCTTT. As protein: CASSQGMLRTEAFF.